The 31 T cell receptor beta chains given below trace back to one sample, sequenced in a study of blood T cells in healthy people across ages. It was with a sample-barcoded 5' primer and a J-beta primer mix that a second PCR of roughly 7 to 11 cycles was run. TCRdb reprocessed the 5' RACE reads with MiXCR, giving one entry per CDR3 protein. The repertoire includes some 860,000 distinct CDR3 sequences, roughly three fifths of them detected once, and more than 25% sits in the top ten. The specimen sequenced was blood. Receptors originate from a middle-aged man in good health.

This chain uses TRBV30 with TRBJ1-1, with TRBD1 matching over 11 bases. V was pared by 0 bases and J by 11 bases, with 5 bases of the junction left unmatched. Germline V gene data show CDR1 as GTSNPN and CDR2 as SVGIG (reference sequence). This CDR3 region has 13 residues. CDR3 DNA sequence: TGTGCCTGGAGTGTAGGGACAGGGGGTTTGGCTTTCTTT. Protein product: CAWSVGTGGLAFF.

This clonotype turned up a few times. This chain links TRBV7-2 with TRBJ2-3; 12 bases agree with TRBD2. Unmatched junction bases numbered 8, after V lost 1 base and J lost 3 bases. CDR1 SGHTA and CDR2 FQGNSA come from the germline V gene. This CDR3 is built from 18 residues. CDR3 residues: CASSLELAGGHNTDTQYF. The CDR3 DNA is TGTGCCAGCAGCTTAGAACTAGCGGGAGGCCACAATACAGATACGCAGTATTTT.

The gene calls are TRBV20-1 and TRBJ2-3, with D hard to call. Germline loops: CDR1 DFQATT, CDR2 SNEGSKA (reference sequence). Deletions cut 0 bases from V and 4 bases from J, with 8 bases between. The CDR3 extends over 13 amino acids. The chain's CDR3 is CSAREGSSDTQYF. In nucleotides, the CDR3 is TGCAGTGCTAGAGAAGGTAGCTCAGATACGCAGTATTTT.

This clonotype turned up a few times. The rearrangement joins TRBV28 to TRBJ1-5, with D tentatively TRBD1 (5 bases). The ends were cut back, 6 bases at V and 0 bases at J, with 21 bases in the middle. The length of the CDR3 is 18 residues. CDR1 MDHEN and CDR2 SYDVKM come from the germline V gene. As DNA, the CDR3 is TGTGCCAGCAGGGACTCACCCCGGACATCTAGTAGCAATCAGCCCCAGCATTTT. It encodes CASRDSPRTSSSNQPQHF.

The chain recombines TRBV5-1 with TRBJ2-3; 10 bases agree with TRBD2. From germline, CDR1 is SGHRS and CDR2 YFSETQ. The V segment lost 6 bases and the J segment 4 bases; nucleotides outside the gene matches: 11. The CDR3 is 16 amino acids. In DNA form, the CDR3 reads TGCGCCAGCACCCCCACCGTAGCGGGGGGCGCAGATACGCAGTATTTT. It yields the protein CASTPTVAGGADTQYF.

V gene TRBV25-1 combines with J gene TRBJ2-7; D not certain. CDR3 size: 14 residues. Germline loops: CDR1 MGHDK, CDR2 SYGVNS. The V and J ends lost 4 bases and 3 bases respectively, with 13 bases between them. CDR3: CASSANMMGYEQYF. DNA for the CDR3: TGTGCCAGCAGTGCGAATATGATGGGCTACGAGCAGTACTTC.

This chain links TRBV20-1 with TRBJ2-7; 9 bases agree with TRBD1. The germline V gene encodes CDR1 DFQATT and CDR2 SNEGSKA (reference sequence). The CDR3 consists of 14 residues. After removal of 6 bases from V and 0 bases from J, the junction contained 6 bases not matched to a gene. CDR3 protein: CSAAGTGSSYEQYF. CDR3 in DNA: TGCAGTGCAGCCGGGACAGGGAGCTCCTACGAGCAGTACTTC.

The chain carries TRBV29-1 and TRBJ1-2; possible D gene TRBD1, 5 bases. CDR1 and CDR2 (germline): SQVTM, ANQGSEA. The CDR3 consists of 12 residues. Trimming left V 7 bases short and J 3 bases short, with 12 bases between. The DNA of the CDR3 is TGCAGCGCTGGTGGGGGACACTATGGCTACACCTTC. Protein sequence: CSAGGGHYGYTF.

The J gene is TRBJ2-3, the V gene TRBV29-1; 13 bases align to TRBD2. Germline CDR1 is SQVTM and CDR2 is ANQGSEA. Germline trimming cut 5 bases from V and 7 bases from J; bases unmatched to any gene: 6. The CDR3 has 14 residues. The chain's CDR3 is CSVTGLAGVHTQYF. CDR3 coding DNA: TGCAGCGTTACCGGACTAGCGGGAGTGCATACGCAGTATTTT.

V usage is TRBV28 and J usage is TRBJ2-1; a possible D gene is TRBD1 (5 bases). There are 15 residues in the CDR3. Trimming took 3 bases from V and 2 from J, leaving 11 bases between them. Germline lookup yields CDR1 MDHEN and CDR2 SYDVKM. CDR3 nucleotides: TGTGCCAGCAGTTTTCAGGGTAGCCCCTACAATGAGCAGTTCTTC. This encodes CASSFQGSPYNEQFF.

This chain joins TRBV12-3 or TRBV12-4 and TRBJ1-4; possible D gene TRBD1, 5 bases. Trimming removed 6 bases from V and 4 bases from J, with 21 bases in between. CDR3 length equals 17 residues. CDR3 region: CASRRDLPRFHNEKLFF. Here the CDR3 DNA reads TGTGCCAGCAGAAGGGACTTACCTAGGTTTCATAATGAAAAACTGTTTTTT.

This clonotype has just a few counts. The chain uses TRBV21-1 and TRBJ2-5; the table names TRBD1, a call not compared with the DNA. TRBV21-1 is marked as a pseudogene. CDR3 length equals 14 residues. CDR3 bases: TGTGCCAGCAGCCCCTGGGACATCCAAGAGACCCAGTACTTC. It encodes CASSPWDIQETQYF.

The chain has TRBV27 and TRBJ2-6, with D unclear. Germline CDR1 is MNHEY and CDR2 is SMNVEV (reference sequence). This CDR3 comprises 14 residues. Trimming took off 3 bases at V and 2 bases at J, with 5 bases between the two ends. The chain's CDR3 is CASSLYTGANVLTF. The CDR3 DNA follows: TGTGCCAGCAGTTTGTATACTGGGGCCAACGTCCTGACTTTC.

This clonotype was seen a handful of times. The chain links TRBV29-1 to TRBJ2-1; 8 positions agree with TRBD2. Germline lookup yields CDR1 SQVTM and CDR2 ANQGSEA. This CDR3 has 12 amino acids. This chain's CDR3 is CARSGSKSEQFF. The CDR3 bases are TGCGCGAGGAGCGGGAGTAAATCTGAGCAGTTCTTC.

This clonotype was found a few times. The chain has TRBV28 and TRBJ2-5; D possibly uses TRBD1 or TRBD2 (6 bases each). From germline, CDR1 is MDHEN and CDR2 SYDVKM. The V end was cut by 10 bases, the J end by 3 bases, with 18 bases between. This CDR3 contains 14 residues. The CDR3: CATQTQGLEETQYF. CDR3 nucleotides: TGTGCCACCCAAACACAGGGACTCGAAGAGACCCAGTACTTC.

CDR3 DNA: TGTGCCAGCAGTGGCCCGGGACTAGCGGGGCTTGGGAGCTCCTACGAGCAGTACTTC. This encodes CASSGPGLAGLGSSYEQYF. The chain joins TRBV6-1 to TRBJ2-7; TRBD2 aligns across 13 bases. The V segment lost 4 bases and the J segment 0 bases; nucleotides outside the gene matches: 12. Looked up from germline, CDR1 is MNHNS and CDR2 is SASEGT. The CDR3 is 19 residues long.

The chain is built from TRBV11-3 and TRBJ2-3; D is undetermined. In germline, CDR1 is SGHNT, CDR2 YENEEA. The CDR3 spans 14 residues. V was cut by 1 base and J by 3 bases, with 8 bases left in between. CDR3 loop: CASSLVGWTDTQYF. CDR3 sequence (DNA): TGTGCCAGCAGCTTAGTGGGGTGGACAGATACGCAGTATTTT. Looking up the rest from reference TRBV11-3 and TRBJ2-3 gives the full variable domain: EAGVVQSPRYKIIEKKQPVAFWCNPISGHNTLYWYLQNLGQGPELLIRYENEEAVDDSQLPKDRFSAERLKGVDSTLKIQPAELGDSAVYLCASSLVGWTDTQYFGPGTRLTVL.

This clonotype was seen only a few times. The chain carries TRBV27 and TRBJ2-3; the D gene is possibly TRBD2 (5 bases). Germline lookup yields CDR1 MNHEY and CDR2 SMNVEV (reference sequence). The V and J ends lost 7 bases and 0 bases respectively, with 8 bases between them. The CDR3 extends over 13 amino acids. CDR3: CASMRGSTDTQYF. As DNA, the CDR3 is TGTGCCAGCATGCGCGGGAGCACAGATACGCAGTATTTT.

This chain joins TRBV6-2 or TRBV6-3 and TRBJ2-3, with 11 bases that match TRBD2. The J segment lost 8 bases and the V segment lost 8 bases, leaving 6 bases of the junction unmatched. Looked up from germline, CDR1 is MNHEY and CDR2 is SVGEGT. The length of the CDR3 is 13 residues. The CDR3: CASQLAGEGTQYF. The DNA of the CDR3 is TGTGCCAGCCAACTAGCGGGAGAGGGTACGCAGTATTTT.

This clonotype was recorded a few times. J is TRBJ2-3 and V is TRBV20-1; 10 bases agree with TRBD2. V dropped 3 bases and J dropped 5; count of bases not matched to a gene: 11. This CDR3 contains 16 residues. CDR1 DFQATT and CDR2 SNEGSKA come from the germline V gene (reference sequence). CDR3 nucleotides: TGCAGTGCTAGTGTCAGCGGGGGGGCAATTTTAGATACGCAGTATTTT. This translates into CSASVSGGAILDTQYF.

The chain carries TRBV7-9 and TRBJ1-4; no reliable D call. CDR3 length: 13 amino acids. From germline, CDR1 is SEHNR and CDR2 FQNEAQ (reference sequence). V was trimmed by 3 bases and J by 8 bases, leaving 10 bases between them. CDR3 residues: CASSFPRSEKLFF. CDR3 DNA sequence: TGTGCCAGCAGCTTCCCCCGGTCCGAAAAACTGTTTTTT. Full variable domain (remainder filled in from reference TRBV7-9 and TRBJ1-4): DTGVSQNPRHKITKRGQNVTFRCDPISEHNRLYWYRQTLGQGPEFLTYFQNEAQLEKSRLLSDRFSAERPKGSFSTLEIQRTEQGDSAMYLCASSFPRSEKLFFGSGTQLSVL.

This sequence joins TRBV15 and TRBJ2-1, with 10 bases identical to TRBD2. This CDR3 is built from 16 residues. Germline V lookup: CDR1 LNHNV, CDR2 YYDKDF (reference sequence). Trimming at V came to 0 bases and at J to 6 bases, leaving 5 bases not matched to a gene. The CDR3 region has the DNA TGTGCCACCAGCAGAGATGGTGCTAGCGGGAGCAATGAGCAGTTCTTC. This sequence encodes CATSRDGASGSNEQFF.

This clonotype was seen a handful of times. CDR3 in DNA: TGTGCCACCAGTGACGCAGTTACGCAGTATTTT. It specifies CATSDAVTQYF. The J gene is TRBJ2-3, the V gene TRBV24-1; the D is unclear. This CDR3 comprises 11 residues. Trimming shortened V by 4 bases and J by 8 bases, and 6 bases separated the two germline ends. CDR1 is KGHDR, CDR2 SFDVKD, per germline.

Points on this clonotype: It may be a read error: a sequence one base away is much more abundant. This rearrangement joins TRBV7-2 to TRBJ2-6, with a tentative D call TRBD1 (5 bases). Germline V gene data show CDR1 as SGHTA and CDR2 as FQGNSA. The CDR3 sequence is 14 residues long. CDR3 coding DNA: TGTGCCAGCAGCTTAGCACCTGGGGCCGACGTCCTGACTTTC. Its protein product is CASSLAPGADVLTF.

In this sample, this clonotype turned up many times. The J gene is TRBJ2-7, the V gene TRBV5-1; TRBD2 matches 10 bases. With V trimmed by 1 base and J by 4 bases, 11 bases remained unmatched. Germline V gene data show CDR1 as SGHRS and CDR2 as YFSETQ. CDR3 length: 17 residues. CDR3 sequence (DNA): TGCGCCAGCAGCTTGTCCAACCCTAGCGGGAGAGGGTACGAGCAGTACTTC. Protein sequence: CASSLSNPSGRGYEQYF.

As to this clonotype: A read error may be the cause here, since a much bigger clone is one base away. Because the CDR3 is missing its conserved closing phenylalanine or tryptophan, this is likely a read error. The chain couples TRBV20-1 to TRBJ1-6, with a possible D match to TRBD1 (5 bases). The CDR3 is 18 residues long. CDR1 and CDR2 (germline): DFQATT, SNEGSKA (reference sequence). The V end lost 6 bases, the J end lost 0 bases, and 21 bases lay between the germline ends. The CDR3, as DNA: TGCAGTGCCAAGGACATTAAAGTGCCTGACTCCTATAATTCACCCCTCCACCTT. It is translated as CSAKDIKVPDSYNSPLHL.

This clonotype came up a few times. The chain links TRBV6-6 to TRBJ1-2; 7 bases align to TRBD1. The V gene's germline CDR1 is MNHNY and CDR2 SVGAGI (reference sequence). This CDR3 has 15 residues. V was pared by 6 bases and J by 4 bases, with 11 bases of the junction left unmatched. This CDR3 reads CASSVRTGGGYGYTF. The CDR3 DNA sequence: TGTGCCAGCAGCGTCCGGACAGGAGGCGGCTATGGCTACACCTTC.

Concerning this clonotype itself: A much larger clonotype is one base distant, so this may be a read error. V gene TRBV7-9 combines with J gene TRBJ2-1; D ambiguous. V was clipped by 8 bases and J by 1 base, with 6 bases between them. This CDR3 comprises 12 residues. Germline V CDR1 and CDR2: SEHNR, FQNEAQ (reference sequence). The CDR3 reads CASLGSYNEQFF. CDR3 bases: TGTGCCAGCCTAGGGTCCTACAATGAGCAGTTCTTC.

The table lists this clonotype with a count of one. The CDR3 protein is CASSPQGPLSNEQFF. Written as DNA, the CDR3 is TGTGCCAGCAGCCCCCAGGGACCGTTATCCAATGAGCAGTTCTTC. The gene calls are TRBV7-2 and TRBJ2-1; TRBD1 or TRBD2 may be the D gene (5 bases each). This CDR3 has 15 amino acids. Trimming took 5 bases from V and 6 from J, leaving 17 bases between them. Germline CDR1 and CDR2: SGHTA and FQGNSA.

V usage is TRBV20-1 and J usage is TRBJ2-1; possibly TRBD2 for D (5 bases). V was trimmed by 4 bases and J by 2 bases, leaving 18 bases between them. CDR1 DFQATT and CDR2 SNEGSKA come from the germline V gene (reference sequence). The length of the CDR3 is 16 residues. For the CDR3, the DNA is TGCAGTGCTAAGCCAATAACCGGGAATCCCTACAATGAGCAGTTCTTC. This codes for CSAKPITGNPYNEQFF.

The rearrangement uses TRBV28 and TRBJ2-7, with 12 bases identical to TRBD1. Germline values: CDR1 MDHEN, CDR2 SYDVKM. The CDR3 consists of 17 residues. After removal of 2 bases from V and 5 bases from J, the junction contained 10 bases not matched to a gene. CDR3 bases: TGTGCCAGCAGTTTACGGGGACAGGGGGCGGGAAAAAACGAGCAGTACTTC. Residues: CASSLRGQGAGKNEQYF.